These T cell receptor beta chains were read from a single sample in a study of T cells in Graves' hyperthyroidism and ophthalmopathy. From the multiplex PCR reads, TCRdb called clonotypes with MiXCR, one entry per CDR3 protein. The data contain about 420,000 distinct CDR3 sequences, around a sixth of them singletons. The specimen was blood. These TCRs come from a woman younger than 30 with Graves' hyperthyroidism. The CDR3 runs from the conserved cysteine through the conserved F or W. Fields, in order: V gene, clone size, D gene, J gene, CDR3 DNA, CDR3 protein. D genes are given only for firm matches. A row's size may be missing; if present it is once, few, many or a size class.

V: TRBV18; size: many; D: .; J: TRBJ2-2; DNA: TGTGCCAGCTCACGTCTGATCCGGGGAACCGGGGAGCTGTTTTTT; CDR3: CASSRLIRGTGELFF
V: TRBV12-3/TRBV12-4; size: many; D: .; J: TRBJ1-2; DNA: TGTGCCAGCACCGAAGTGGGGAACTATGGCTACACCTTC; CDR3: CASTEVGNYGYTF
V: TRBV25-1; size: .; D: .; J: TRBJ1-6; DNA: TGTGCCAGTGCAAAGGGTTGGTCACCCCTCCACTTT; CDR3: CASAKGWSPLHF
V: TRBV6-1; size: many; D: .; J: TRBJ1-5; DNA: TGTGCCAGCAGGCGAGGGGGCAATCAGCCCCAGCATTTT; CDR3: CASRRGGNQPQHF
V: TRBV5-1; size: .; D: .; J: TRBJ2-1; DNA: TGCGCCAGCCGCTCAGCGCCCGCCTACAATGAGCAGTTCTTC; CDR3: CASRSAPAYNEQFF
V: TRBV4-1; size: .; D: TRBD2; J: TRBJ2-1; DNA: TGCGCCAGCAGCCAGTCGGGACTAGCGTTCTACAATGAGCAGTTCTTC; CDR3: CASSQSGLAFYNEQFF
V: TRBV12-5; size: few; D: .; J: TRBJ2-2; DNA: TGTGCTAGTGGTTTTCCGAACACCGGGGAGCTGTTTTTT; CDR3: CASGFPNTGELFF
V: TRBV11-3; size: many; D: TRBD1; J: TRBJ2-7; DNA: TGTGCCAGCAGACAAGGGACAGATTTGGACGAGCAGTACTTC; CDR3: CASRQGTDLDEQYF
V: TRBV20-1; size: many; D: TRBD2; J: TRBJ2-1; DNA: TGCAGTGCTAGAGTCCTAGCGGGGGGGTACAATGAGCAGTTCTTC; CDR3: CSARVLAGGYNEQFF
V: TRBV7-9; size: many; D: .; J: TRBJ2-1; DNA: TGTGCCAGCAGCTTAACTGAGAGCTCCTACAATGAGCAGTTCTTC; CDR3: CASSLTESSYNEQFF
V: TRBV27; size: many; D: .; J: TRBJ2-7; DNA: TGTGCCAGCTCCCTGGCAGAGACCTACGAGCAGTACTTC; CDR3: CASSLAETYEQYF
V: TRBV7-9; size: many; D: TRBD1; J: TRBJ2-1; DNA: TGTGCCAGCAGCTTAGAATTCCGGGACAGGGAAGGGTACGAGCAGTTCTTC; CDR3: CASSLEFRDREGYEQFF
V: TRBV20-1; size: many; D: TRBD1; J: TRBJ1-1; DNA: TGCAGCCCCGGACAGGGTAGGGACACTGAAGCTTTCTTT; CDR3: CSPGQGRDTEAFF
V: TRBV2; size: many; D: .; J: TRBJ2-2; DNA: TGTGCCAGCAGTGATTTCAACACCGGGGAGCTGTTTTTT; CDR3: CASSDFNTGELFF
V: TRBV27; size: many; D: .; J: TRBJ1-4; DNA: TGTGCCAGCAGTTCTCTCGGACGGGTACCTAATGAAAAACTGTTTTTT; CDR3: CASSSLGRVPNEKLFF
V: TRBV24-1; size: .; D: .; J: TRBJ1-1; DNA: TGTGCCACCAGTGACGCAGGGGCCTACACTGAAGCTTTCTTT; CDR3: CATSDAGAYTEAFF
V: TRBV5-6; size: many; D: .; J: TRBJ2-2; DNA: TGTGCCAGCAGCTTGGGAGTCGGGGGCCTCGAGGAGCTGTTTTTT; CDR3: CASSLGVGGLEELFF
V: TRBV9; size: .; D: .; J: TRBJ1-1; DNA: TGTGCCAGCAGCGCCGACCGGGACGAGAACACTGAAGCTTTCTTT; CDR3: CASSADRDENTEAFF
V: TRBV15; size: many; D: .; J: TRBJ2-7; DNA: TGTGCCACCAGCATAGAGGTGAACTACGAGCAGTACTTC; CDR3: CATSIEVNYEQYF
V: TRBV7-9; size: many; D: .; J: TRBJ2-5; DNA: TGTGCCAGCAGCCCTTTGCAAGAGACCCAGTACTTC; CDR3: CASSPLQETQYF
V: TRBV24-1; size: many; D: .; J: TRBJ2-3; DNA: TGTGCCACCAGTGCCTCTGGGGTTGATACGCAGTATTTT; CDR3: CATSASGVDTQYF
V: TRBV19; size: many; D: TRBD2; J: TRBJ2-2; DNA: TGTGCCAGTAGTACCCCACTAGCGGCGAACACCGGGGAGCTGTTTTTT; CDR3: CASSTPLAANTGELFF
V: TRBV20-1; size: many; D: TRBD2; J: TRBJ2-1; DNA: TGCAGTGCTCCTGGACTAGCGGGAGGCCCTCCACCCAATGAGCAGTTCTTC; CDR3: CSAPGLAGGPPPNEQFF
V: TRBV28; size: .; D: TRBD1; J: TRBJ2-5; DNA: TGTGCCAGCAGTTTCCTCCGGGACAGGACGCAAGAGACCCAGTACTTC; CDR3: CASSFLRDRTQETQYF
V: TRBV12-3/TRBV12-4; size: many; D: TRBD1; J: TRBJ2-1; DNA: TGTGCCAGCAGTTTAGGGCCGGGACAGGGGGCGGACGGTCCCCGAAATGAGCAGTTCTTC; CDR3: CASSLGPGQGADGPRNEQFF
V: TRBV20-1; size: .; D: .; J: TRBJ1-1; DNA: TGCAGTGCTGGACCGATACAGGGGAACACTGAAGCTTTCTTT; CDR3: CSAGPIQGNTEAFF
V: TRBV6-1; size: .; D: .; J: TRBJ2-2; DNA: TGTGCCAGCAGTGTGAAGCGGAGCACCGGGGAGCTGTTTTTT; CDR3: CASSVKRSTGELFF
V: TRBV12-3/TRBV12-4; size: .; D: .; J: TRBJ1-5; DNA: TGTGCCAGTCTACAGGGCAGTGGCAATCAGCCCCAGCATTTT; CDR3: CASLQGSGNQPQHF
V: TRBV6-1; size: many; D: .; J: TRBJ1-4; DNA: TGTGCCAGCACCGGGCCTTTGGGAAAACTGTTTTTT; CDR3: CASTGPLGKLFF
V: TRBV12-3/TRBV12-4; size: .; D: .; J: TRBJ2-3; DNA: TGTGCCAGCAGTTACAGTATGCCTAGCACAGATACGCAGTATTTT; CDR3: CASSYSMPSTDTQYF
V: TRBV27; size: many; D: .; J: TRBJ2-7; DNA: TGTGCCAGCAGTGGCGTGCGGAGTTACGAGCAGTACTTC; CDR3: CASSGVRSYEQYF
V: TRBV5-1; size: .; D: .; J: TRBJ2-1; DNA: TGCGCCAGCAGCTTGTCTGGGGGGGCGATATATGAGCAGTTCTTC; CDR3: CASSLSGGAIYEQFF
V: TRBV6-1; size: many; D: TRBD2; J: TRBJ2-7; DNA: TGTGCCAGCAGTTACACGGGACTAGCGGGAGTCGACGAGCAGTACTTC; CDR3: CASSYTGLAGVDEQYF
V: TRBV19; size: .; D: .; J: TRBJ2-3; DNA: TGTGCCAGTAGTATAGTGACCGCGAGCACAGATACGCAGTATTTT; CDR3: CASSIVTASTDTQYF
V: TRBV11-2; size: many; D: TRBD2; J: TRBJ2-1; DNA: TGTGCCAGCAGCTTAGGGGTTACTAGCGTCCATGAGCAGTTCTTC; CDR3: CASSLGVTSVHEQFF
V: TRBV30; size: many; D: .; J: TRBJ2-7; DNA: TGTGCCTCGGGGGGCGTTCTATCCTACGAGCAGTACTTC; CDR3: CASGGVLSYEQYF
V: TRBV27; size: many; D: .; J: TRBJ1-4; DNA: TGTGCCAGCAACCCGGGACATTCCAAGCCAACTAATGAAAAACTGTTTTTT; CDR3: CASNPGHSKPTNEKLFF
V: TRBV29-1; size: few; D: TRBD2; J: TRBJ2-2; DNA: TGCAGCGTTGGGTCTAGCGGAAGAGGGGAGCTGTTTTTT; CDR3: CSVGSSGRGELFF
V: TRBV20-1; size: many; D: TRBD1; J: TRBJ2-7; DNA: TGCAGTGGAGGGACAGGCGACTCCTACGAGCAGTACTTC; CDR3: CSGGTGDSYEQYF
V: TRBV29-1; size: .; D: TRBD1; J: TRBJ2-2; DNA: TGCAGCGTTGAAACGGACAGGGGGCCGACCGGGGAGCTGTTTTTT; CDR3: CSVETDRGPTGELFF
V: TRBV2; size: many; D: .; J: TRBJ2-7; DNA: TGTGCCAGCAGTGAGGTAGCGGATTCCTACGAGCAGTACTTC; CDR3: CASSEVADSYEQYF
V: TRBV4-1; size: many; D: .; J: TRBJ1-2; DNA: TGCGCCAGCAGCCTGACCATCGGACTGTATGGCTACACCTTC; CDR3: CASSLTIGLYGYTF
V: TRBV18; size: .; D: .; J: TRBJ2-4; DNA: TGTGCCAGCTCACCCCGAGGGGGGTCAGAAAACATTCAGTACTTC; CDR3: CASSPRGGSENIQYF
V: TRBV19; size: .; D: .; J: TRBJ1-2; DNA: TGTGCCAGTAGTATCCCTAAGGACAGACGGGGTAACTATGGCTACACCTTC; CDR3: CASSIPKDRRGNYGYTF
V: TRBV19; size: .; D: TRBD2; J: TRBJ2-3; DNA: TGTGCCAGTAGTATACGACTAGCGGGAGCGTCAGATACGCAGTATTTT; CDR3: CASSIRLAGASDTQYF
V: TRBV2; size: .; D: TRBD1; J: TRBJ1-5; DNA: TGTGCCAGCATCCTGGACAGGGGACAGCCCCAGCATTTT; CDR3: CASILDRGQPQHF
V: TRBV11-2; size: many; D: .; J: TRBJ2-2; DNA: TGTGCCAGCAGCGGGGCGAGAACCGGGGAGCTGTTTTTT; CDR3: CASSGARTGELFF
V: TRBV5-1; size: many; D: TRBD2; J: TRBJ2-1; DNA: TGCGCCAGCAGCTGGACTAGCGGGGGATACAATGAGCAGTTCTTC; CDR3: CASSWTSGGYNEQFF
V: TRBV5-6; size: few; D: .; J: TRBJ2-1; DNA: TGTGCCAGCAGCTTTGGGACCTCCTACAATGAGCAGTTCTTC; CDR3: CASSFGTSYNEQFF
V: TRBV7-2; size: many; D: .; J: TRBJ2-2; DNA: TGTGCCAGCAGCTCCCCAGGAGGGCCCGGGGAGCTGTTTTTT; CDR3: CASSSPGGPGELFF
V: TRBV6-2/TRBV6-3; size: few; D: TRBD1; J: TRBJ2-2; DNA: TGTGCCAGCAGCCCATTGGTGGACAGGGTAAACACCGGGGAGCTGTTTTTT; CDR3: CASSPLVDRVNTGELFF
V: TRBV2; size: .; D: .; J: TRBJ2-3; DNA: TGTGCCAGTAGATCCGCACCCAGCGATACGCAGTATTTT; CDR3: CASRSAPSDTQYF
V: TRBV12-5; size: .; D: TRBD1; J: TRBJ1-1; DNA: TGTGCTAGTGGTTCGGGACAGGGTGTTTCAGAAGCTTTCTTT; CDR3: CASGSGQGVSEAFF
V: TRBV27; size: once; D: .; J: TRBJ1-5; DNA: TGTGCCACCAGGGGCCCCGGGAGATGGCAGCCCCAGCATTTT; CDR3: CATRGPGRWQPQHF
V: TRBV20-1; size: few; D: .; J: TRBJ1-1; DNA: TGCAGTGCGAAGAGGGGGGCCACTGAAGCTTTCTTT; CDR3: CSAKRGATEAFF